The clone carrying this T cell receptor beta chain showed up just once. This sample stems from a study of blood T cell repertoires in COVID-19. The assay was immunoSEQ multiplex PCR, and TCRdb's table has in-frame clones only and misses some. The sample contains around 95,000 clones, approximately 80% of which appear only once. CDR3 length equals 14 residues. J was trimmed by 6 bases and V by 4 bases; bases with no gene match: 5. Germline CDR1 MGHRA, CDR2 YSYEKL. This rearrangement joins TRBV4-1 to TRBJ1-3; 8 bases map to TRBD1. This TCR derives from a man between 65 and 79 years old with active or convalescent COVID-19. The material sequenced was peripheral blood. The CDR3 nucleotides read TGCGCCAGCAGCCCAGGACAGGGTCAAAACACCATATATTTT. Amino acids: CASSPGQGQNTIYF.